This TCR beta chain comes out of a study of OX40 agonist ivuxolimab in advanced cancers. Study-wide context: The study gave patients intravenous ivuxolimab at 0.01 to 10 mg/kg every 2 weeks. Participants could have had prior anti-PD-1, anti-PD-L1 or anti-CTLA-4 therapy, and around 40% had some. Partial responses, seen in three patients, involved one hepatocellular carcinoma and two cutaneous melanomas.

The CDR3 covers 12 residues. Between the trimmed V and J ends, which lost 11 bases and 7 bases, there was a span of 15 bases. Germline-derived CDR1 and CDR2 are ENHRY and SYGVKD. The protocol was immunoSEQ multiplex PCR, while the TCRdb copy is restricted to in-frame clones and leaves out a portion. The data show 84,000 or so clones, with just over 90% seen just once and roughly 0.42% held by the top ten. This chain joins TRBV10-3 and TRBJ2-1; unclear D gene. Sequences were derived from CD4+ or CD8+ T cells sorted from blood, sampled in a trial of the OX40 agonist ivuxolimab. The receptor comes from an adult with an advanced solid tumor such as melanoma, head and neck, liver or kidney cancer. CDR3 in amino acids: CALGGRTNEQFF. For the CDR3, the DNA is TGTGCCCTCGGTGGCAGAACTAATGAGCAGTTCTTC.